Listed below are T cell receptor beta chains from one sample, sequenced in a study of blood T cell repertoires in COVID-19. Sequencing used immunoSEQ multiplex PCR; TCRdb keeps in-frame clones, though not all of them. The table lists about 95,000 clones, roughly 80% of them singletons. Sequenced: peripheral blood. The origin of the receptors is a man older than 75 with active or convalescent COVID-19. The CDR3 runs from the conserved cysteine through the conserved F or W. A D gene is named only where the DNA matches it firmly. Expanded clones are given a class, and other clones once, few, many or no size at all.

>TRBJ1-5|-|TRBD1|TRBV19
TGTGCCAGTAGTATCCGAGGGGGCGGGGGCAATCAGCCCCAGCATTTT
CASSIRGGGGNQPQHF
>TRBJ1-1|-|TRBD1|TRBV2
TGTGCCAGCAACAACAGGGGGGGCAACCAGGAAGCTTTCTTT
CASNNRGGNQEAFF
>TRBJ1-1|few|-|TRBV19
TGTGCCAGTATTACAGGGCGGAACACTGAAGCTTTCTTT
CASITGRNTEAFF
>TRBJ2-3|once|TRBD1|TRBV18
TGTGCCAGCTCGCCTCTTAGGGGACAGGGCACAGATACGCAGTATTTT
CASSPLRGQGTDTQYF
>TRBJ2-2|-|TRBD1|TRBV5-1
TGCGCCAGCAGCTTGGAAGGCAGGGGGATCGGGGAGCTGTTTTTT
CASSLEGRGIGELFF
>TRBJ1-1|-|-|TRBV5-4
TGTGCCAGCAGCTTGGAGGAAGAGGTCACTGAAGCTTTCTTT
CASSLEEEVTEAFF
>TRBJ2-7|-|TRBD1|TRBV27
TGTGCCAGCAGTCAACGACAGGGCTCTAGGTCCTACGAGCAGTACTTC
CASSQRQGSRSYEQYF
>TRBJ2-2|-|TRBD1|TRBV29-1
TGCAGCGTTGGGGACAGGGACGGGGAGCTGTTTTTT
CSVGDRDGELFF
>TRBJ1-2|-|TRBD1|TRBV3-1/TRBV3-2
TGTGCCAGCTCCGGGACAGACTATGGCTACACCTTC
CASSGTDYGYTF
>TRBJ2-7|once|-|TRBV9
TGTGCCAGCAGCGCCGGGTGGCAACCAACCTACGAGCAGTACTTC
CASSAGWQPTYEQYF
>TRBJ2-6|-|-|TRBV3-1/TRBV3-2
TGTGCCAGCAGCCAGGCCACCCCCTCTGGGGCCAACGTCCTGACTTTC
CASSQATPSGANVLTF
>TRBJ1-2|-|-|TRBV6-5
TGTGCCAGCAGACCCTCGCCGGGTCCTGGCTACACCTTC
CASRPSPGPGYTF
>TRBJ1-2|-|-|TRBV4-1
TGCGCCAGCAGCCAAGGGCGGGGGGGGAACTATGGCTACACCTTC
CASSQGRGGNYGYTF
>TRBJ1-5|-|-|TRBV3-1/TRBV3-2
TGTGCCAGCAGCCAAGCGTCGGGCAATCAGCCCCAGCATTTT
CASSQASGNQPQHF
>TRBJ2-3|-|-|TRBV5-1
TGCGCCAGCAGCTTGGCCGGGGGTTCCCACACAGATACGCAGTATTTT
CASSLAGGSHTDTQYF
>TRBJ2-1|-|TRBD2|TRBV5-1
TGCGCCAGCAGCTTGACTAGCGGGGGGTACAATGAGCAGTTCTTC
CASSLTSGGYNEQFF
>TRBJ1-6|-|TRBD1|TRBV19
TGTGCCAGTAGTCCTCGACAGGGATCAAATTCACCCCTCCACTTT
CASSPRQGSNSPLHF
>TRBJ2-7|-|-|TRBV12-3/TRBV12-4
TGTGCCAGCAGTTTGGACACCTACGAGCAGTACTTC
CASSLDTYEQYF
>TRBJ2-2|-|TRBD2|TRBV4-3
TGCGCCAGCAGCCAAGGCCTGGGACTACCGAACACCGGGGAGCTGTTTTTT
CASSQGLGLPNTGELFF
>TRBJ1-5|few|-|TRBV30
TGTGCCTGGAGTGTACAGCGGCGGGATCAGCCCCAGCATTTT
CAWSVQRRDQPQHF
>TRBJ1-3|-|-|TRBV2
TGTGCCAGCAGTGACCACGGTCGGGGGAGCTCTGGAAACACCATATATTTT
CASSDHGRGSSGNTIYF
>TRBJ2-3|-|TRBD2|TRBV3-1/TRBV3-2
TGTGCCAGCAGAGGGCGCGGGGGGCACACAGATACGCAGTATTTT
CASRGRGGHTDTQYF
>TRBJ1-2|-|TRBD1|TRBV7-9
TGTGCCAGCAGCAGCACGGGACAGGGTAACTATGGCTACACCTTC
CASSSTGQGNYGYTF
>TRBJ2-2|-|TRBD2|TRBV7-7
TGTGCCAGCAGCCCACCGGGGGGGCAGTACACCGGGGAGCTGTTTTTT
CASSPPGGQYTGELFF
>TRBJ1-3|few|-|TRBV7-6
TGTGCCAGCAGCTTAACGGGGGATGGAAACACCATATATTTT
CASSLTGDGNTIYF
>TRBJ2-1|few|TRBD2|TRBV6-1
TGTGCCAGCAGTGAGACTAGCTTCAATGAGCAGTTCTTC
CASSETSFNEQFF
>TRBJ2-5|-|TRBD2|TRBV7-2
TGTGCCAGCAGCACCCTAGCGGCCGAGACCCAGTACTTC
CASSTLAAETQYF
>TRBJ1-5|-|-|TRBV7-6
TGTGCCAGCAGCTCCGGCGGGGGTCGTGATCAGCCCCAGCATTTT
CASSSGGGRDQPQHF
>TRBJ2-1|-|TRBD1|TRBV4-1
TGCGCCAGCAGCCAAGATCCGGGGACAGGGCTTTACAATGAGCAGTTCTTC
CASSQDPGTGLYNEQFF
>TRBJ2-7|once|-|TRBV9
TGTGCCAGCAGCGTAGGAGGGTCCGCTTACGAGCAGTACTTC
CASSVGGSAYEQYF
>TRBJ1-2|-|-|TRBV5-4
TGTGCCAGCAGCTCGGCGGGCGTGGCGGGCTACACCTTC
CASSSAGVAGYTF
>TRBJ1-1|few|-|TRBV10-3
TGTGCCATCAGTGAGATGGAAGGGGAGAACACTGAAGCTTTCTTT
CAISEMEGENTEAFF
>TRBJ2-3|-|-|TRBV14
TGTGCCAGCAGCCCCCCTTGGGCCACTAGCACAGATACGCAGTATTTT
CASSPPWATSTDTQYF
>TRBJ1-1|-|-|TRBV27
TGTGCCAGCAGTCGCGACCCTCCGGCAGGGATGATCACTGAAGCTTTCTTT
CASSRDPPAGMITEAFF
>TRBJ2-3|-|TRBD2|TRBV7-9
TGTGCCAGCAGCCAGACTAGCGGGGGATCCGATACGCAGTATTTT
CASSQTSGGSDTQYF
>TRBJ1-3|-|-|TRBV19
TGTGCCACCCCAAACAGGTCTGGAAACACCATATATTTT
CATPNRSGNTIYF
>TRBJ2-5|once|-|TRBV12-3/TRBV12-4
TGTGCCAGCAGTTCCCTAGAGACCCAGTACTTC
CASSSLETQYF
>TRBJ2-7|-|TRBD1|TRBV5-5
TGTGCCAGCAGCTCCACCGGGACAGGCGCCTACGAGCAGTACTTC
CASSSTGTGAYEQYF
>TRBJ2-3|few|TRBD2|TRBV5-1
TGCGCCAGCAGCGGTACTAGCGGGGGTTACACAGATACGCAGTATTTT
CASSGTSGGYTDTQYF
>TRBJ2-7|-|-|TRBV25-1
TGTGCCAGCAGTGAAGGGGCGTATACCTCCTACGAGCAGTACTTC
CASSEGAYTSYEQYF
>TRBJ1-2|-|-|TRBV7-8
TGTGCCAGCAGCCCCCCGGGGTTAGGGGGCTACACCTTC
CASSPPGLGGYTF
>TRBJ2-7|-|TRBD1|TRBV19
TGTGCCAGTAGTTCCGACAGGGTGAGCTCCTACGAGCAGTACTTC
CASSSDRVSSYEQYF
>TRBJ1-5|-|-|TRBV24-1
TGTGCCACCAGTGAGGGCGGACTCGGGGGTCAGCCCCAGCATTTT
CATSEGGLGGQPQHF
>TRBJ1-5|-|TRBD1|TRBV19
TGTGCCAGTAGTCTTGACAGGGGTAGGAGCAATCAGCCCCAGCATTTT
CASSLDRGRSNQPQHF
>TRBJ2-1|-|TRBD2|TRBV2
TGTGCCAGCAGTAGTCAACTCGGACTAGCGGGGGGGGTTCATGAGCAGTTCTTC
CASSSQLGLAGGVHEQFF
>TRBJ2-2|-|-|TRBV3-1/TRBV3-2
TGTGCCAGCAGCCAATCTAACGGGGAGCTGTTTTTT
CASSQSNGELFF
>TRBJ1-5|-|-|TRBV5-1
TGCGCCAGCAGCTTGACAGGCAATCAGCCCCAGCATTTT
CASSLTGNQPQHF
>TRBJ2-5|-|TRBD1|TRBV25-1
TGTGCCAGCAGTGCGCTAGGGACAGGGGCGCAAGAGACCCAGTACTTC
CASSALGTGAQETQYF
>TRBJ1-2|-|-|TRBV6-5
TGTGCCAGCAGCCGGATGCAGGGGAATGGCTACACCTTC
CASSRMQGNGYTF
>TRBJ2-3|-|TRBD2|TRBV7-2
TGTGCCAGCAGCCAACCCGGGGGGGTCCGGGCAGATACGCAGTATTTT
CASSQPGGVRADTQYF
>TRBJ2-1|-|-|TRBV5-1
TGCGCCAGCAGCCCCCGGGACTCCTCCTACAATGAGCAGTTCTTC
CASSPRDSSYNEQFF
>TRBJ1-2|-|-|TRBV19
TGTGCCAGTAGTAAAGGGCGGGACCGACCTTTGGGCTACACCTTC
CASSKGRDRPLGYTF
>TRBJ2-5|few|-|TRBV5-1
TGCGCCAGCAGCACTGGGACACCGCAAGAGACCCAGTACTTC
CASSTGTPQETQYF
>TRBJ1-6|-|TRBD1|TRBV27
TGTGCCAGCAGTTTAAAACCCCCCTCAGGGGGCAATTCACCCCTCCACTTT
CASSLKPPSGGNSPLHF
>TRBJ1-4|-|-|TRBV5-1
TGCGCCAGTAGGGAGGGGCCGACTAATGAAAAACTGTTTTTT
CASREGPTNEKLFF
>TRBJ1-5|-|-|TRBV7-2
TGTGCCAGCAGCTTAGTCCACTTGGGAGGTAATCAGCCCCAGCATTTT
CASSLVHLGGNQPQHF
>TRBJ1-3|-|TRBD1|TRBV9
TGTGCCAGCAGCCCCGACAGGGTCGCGGACACCATATATTTT
CASSPDRVADTIYF
>TRBJ1-3|-|TRBD1|TRBV11-2
TGTGCCAGCAGCCCCCGGACAGGGACACGCTCTGGAAACACCATATATTTT
CASSPRTGTRSGNTIYF